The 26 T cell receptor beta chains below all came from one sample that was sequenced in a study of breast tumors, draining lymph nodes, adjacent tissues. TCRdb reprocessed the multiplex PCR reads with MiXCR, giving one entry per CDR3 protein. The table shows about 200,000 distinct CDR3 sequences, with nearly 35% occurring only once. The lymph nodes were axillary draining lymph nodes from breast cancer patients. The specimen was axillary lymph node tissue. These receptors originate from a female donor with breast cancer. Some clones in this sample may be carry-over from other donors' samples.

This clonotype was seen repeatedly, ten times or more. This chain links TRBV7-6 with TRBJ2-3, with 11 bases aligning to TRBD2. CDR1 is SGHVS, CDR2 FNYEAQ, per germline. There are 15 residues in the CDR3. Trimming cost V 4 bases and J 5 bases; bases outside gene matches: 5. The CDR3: CASSYRTSGLDTQYF. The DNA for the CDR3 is TGTGCCAGCAGCTACCGGACTAGCGGGTTAGATACGCAGTATTTT. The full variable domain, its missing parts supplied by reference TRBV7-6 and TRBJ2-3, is GAGVSQSPRYKVTKRGQDVALRCDPISGHVSLYWYRQALGQGPEFLTYFNYEAQQDKSGLPNDRFSAERPEGSISTLTIQRTEQRDSAMYRCASSYRTSGLDTQYFGPGTRLTVL.

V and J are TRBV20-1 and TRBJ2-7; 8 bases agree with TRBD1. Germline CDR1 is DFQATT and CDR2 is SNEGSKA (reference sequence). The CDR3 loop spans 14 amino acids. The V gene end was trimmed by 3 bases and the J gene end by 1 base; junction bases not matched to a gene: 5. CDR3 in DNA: TGCAGTGCTAGCCCGGGACAGGATTCCTACGAGCAGTACTTC. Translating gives CSASPGQDSYEQYF.

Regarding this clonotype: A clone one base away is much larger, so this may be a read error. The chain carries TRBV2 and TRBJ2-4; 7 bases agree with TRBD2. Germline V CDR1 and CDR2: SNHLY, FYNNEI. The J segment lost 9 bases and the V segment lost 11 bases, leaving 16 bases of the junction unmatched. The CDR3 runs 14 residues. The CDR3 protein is CAGCRWERDCIQYF. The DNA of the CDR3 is TGTGCCGGCTGTAGGTGGGAGCGGGATTGCATTCAGTACTTC.

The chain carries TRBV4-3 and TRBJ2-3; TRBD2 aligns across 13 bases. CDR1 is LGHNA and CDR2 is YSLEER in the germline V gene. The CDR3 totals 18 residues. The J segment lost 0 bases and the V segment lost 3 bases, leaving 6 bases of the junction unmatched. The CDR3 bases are TGCGCCAGCAGCCAGCCGGGACTAGCGGGACCTAGCACAGATACGCAGTATTTT. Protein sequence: CASSQPGLAGPSTDTQYF.

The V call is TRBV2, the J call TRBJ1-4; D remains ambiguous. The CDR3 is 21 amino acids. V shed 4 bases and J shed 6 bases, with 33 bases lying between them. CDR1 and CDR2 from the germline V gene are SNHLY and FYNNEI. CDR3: CASSAGRSSYGYTLTDEKLFF. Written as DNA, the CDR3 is TGTGCCAGCAGTGCCGGAAGGTCTTCCTATGGCTACACCTTGACGGATGAAAAACTGTTTTTT.

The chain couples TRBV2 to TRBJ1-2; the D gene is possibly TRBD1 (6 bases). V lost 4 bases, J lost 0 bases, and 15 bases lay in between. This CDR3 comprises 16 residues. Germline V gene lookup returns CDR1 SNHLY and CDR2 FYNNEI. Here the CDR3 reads CASSATPQGPNYGYTF. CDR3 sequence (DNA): TGTGCCAGCAGTGCTACCCCACAGGGTCCTAACTATGGCTACACCTTC. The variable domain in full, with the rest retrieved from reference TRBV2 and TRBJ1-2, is EPEVTQTPSHQVTQMGQEVILRCVPISNHLYFYWYRQILGQKVEFLVSFYNNEISEKSEIFDDQFSVERPDGSNFTLKIRSTKLEDSAMYFCASSATPQGPNYGYTFGSGTRLTVV.

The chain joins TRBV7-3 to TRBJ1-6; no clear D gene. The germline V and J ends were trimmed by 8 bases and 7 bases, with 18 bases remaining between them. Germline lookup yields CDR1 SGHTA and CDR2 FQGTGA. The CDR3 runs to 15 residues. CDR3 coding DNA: TGTGCCAGCGGAATAGCGGGCGGGGAAAATTCACCCCTCCACTTT. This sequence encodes CASGIAGGENSPLHF.

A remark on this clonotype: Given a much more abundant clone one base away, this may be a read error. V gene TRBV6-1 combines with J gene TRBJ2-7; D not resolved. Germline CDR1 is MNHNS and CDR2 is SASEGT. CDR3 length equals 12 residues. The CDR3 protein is CASILFSYERYF. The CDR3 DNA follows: TGTGCCAGCATCCTATTCTCCTACGAGCGGTACTTC.

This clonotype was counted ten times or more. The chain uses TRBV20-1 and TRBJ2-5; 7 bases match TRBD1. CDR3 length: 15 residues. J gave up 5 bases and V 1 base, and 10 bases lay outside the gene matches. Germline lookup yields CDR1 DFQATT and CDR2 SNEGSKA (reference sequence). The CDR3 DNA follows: TGCAGTGCTAGAGCCGAGACAGGGAATGGTGAGACCCAGTACTTC. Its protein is CSARAETGNGETQYF.

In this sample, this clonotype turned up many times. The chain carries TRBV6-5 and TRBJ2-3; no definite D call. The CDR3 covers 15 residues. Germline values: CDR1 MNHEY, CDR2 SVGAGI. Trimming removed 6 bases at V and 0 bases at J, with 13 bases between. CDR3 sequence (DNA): TGTGCCAGCAGCGGAGACACAGCCAGCACAGATACGCAGTATTTT. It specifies CASSGDTASTDTQYF.

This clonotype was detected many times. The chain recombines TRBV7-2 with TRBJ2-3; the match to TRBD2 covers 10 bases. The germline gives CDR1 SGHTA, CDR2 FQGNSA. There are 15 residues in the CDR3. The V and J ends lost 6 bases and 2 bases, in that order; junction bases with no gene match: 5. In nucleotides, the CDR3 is TGTGCCAGCAGTAATAGCGGGGGGTCCACAGATACGCAGTATTTT. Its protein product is CASSNSGGSTDTQYF.

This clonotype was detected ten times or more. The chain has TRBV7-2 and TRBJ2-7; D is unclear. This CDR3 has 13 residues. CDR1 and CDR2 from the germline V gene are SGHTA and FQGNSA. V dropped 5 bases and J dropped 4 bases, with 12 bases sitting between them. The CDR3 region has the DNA TGTGCCAGCAGCCCCTGGGCAGGATACGAGCAGTACTTC. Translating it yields CASSPWAGYEQYF.

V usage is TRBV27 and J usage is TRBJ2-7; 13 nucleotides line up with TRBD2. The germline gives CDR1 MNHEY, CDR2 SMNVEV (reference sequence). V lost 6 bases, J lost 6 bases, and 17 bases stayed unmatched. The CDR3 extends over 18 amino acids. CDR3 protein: CASRPTSGRADGASEQYF. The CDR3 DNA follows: TGTGCCAGCAGGCCAACTAGCGGGAGGGCCGATGGGGCATCCGAGCAGTACTTC.

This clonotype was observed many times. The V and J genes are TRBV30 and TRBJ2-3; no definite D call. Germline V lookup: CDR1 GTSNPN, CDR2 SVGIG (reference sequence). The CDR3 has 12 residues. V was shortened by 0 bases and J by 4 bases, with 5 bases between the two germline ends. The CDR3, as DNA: TGTGCCTGGAGTGTGGGCCCAGATACGCAGTATTTT. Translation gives CAWSVGPDTQYF.

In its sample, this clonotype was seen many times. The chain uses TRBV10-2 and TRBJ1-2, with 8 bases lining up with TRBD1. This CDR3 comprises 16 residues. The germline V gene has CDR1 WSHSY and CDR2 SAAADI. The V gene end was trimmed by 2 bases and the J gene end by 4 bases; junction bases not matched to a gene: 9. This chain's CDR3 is CASSETGQDLPYGYTF. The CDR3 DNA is TGCGCCAGCAGTGAGACGGGACAGGATTTACCCTATGGCTACACCTTC.

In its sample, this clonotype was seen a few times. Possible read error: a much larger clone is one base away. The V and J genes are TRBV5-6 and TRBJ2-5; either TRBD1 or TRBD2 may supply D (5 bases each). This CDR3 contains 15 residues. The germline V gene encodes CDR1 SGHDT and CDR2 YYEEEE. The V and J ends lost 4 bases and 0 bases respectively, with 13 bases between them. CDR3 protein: CASSAPGPHQETQYF. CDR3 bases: TGTGCCAGCAGCGCGCCGGGACCGCACCAAGAGACCCAGTACTTC. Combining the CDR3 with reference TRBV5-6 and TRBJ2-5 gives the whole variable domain DAGVTQSPTHLIKTRGQQVTLRCSPKSGHDTVSWYQQALGQGPQFIFQYYEEEERQRGNFPDRFSGHQFPNYSSELNVNALLLGDSALYLCASSAPGPHQETQYFGPGTRLLVL.

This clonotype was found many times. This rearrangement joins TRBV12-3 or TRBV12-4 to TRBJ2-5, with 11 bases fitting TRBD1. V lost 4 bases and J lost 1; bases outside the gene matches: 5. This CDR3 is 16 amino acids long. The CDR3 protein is CASSSDRGRVQETQYF. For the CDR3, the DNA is TGTGCCAGCAGTTCGGACAGGGGGCGAGTCCAAGAGACCCAGTACTTC.

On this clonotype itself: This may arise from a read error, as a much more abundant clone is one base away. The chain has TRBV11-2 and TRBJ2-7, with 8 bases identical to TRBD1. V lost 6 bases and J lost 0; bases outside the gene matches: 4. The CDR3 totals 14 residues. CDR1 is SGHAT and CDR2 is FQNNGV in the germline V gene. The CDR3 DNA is TGTGCCAGCAGGGTTGGACAGGGCTCCTACGAGCAGTACTTC. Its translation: CASRVGQGSYEQYF.

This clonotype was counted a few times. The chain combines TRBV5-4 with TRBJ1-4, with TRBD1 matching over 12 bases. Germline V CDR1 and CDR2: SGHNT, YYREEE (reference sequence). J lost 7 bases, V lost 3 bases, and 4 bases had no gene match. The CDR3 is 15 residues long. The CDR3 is CASSWGTGGGEKLFF. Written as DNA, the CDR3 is TGTGCCAGCAGCTGGGGGACAGGGGGCGGTGAAAAACTGTTTTTT.

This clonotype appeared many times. CDR3 bases: TGCAGTGCTACCTTAAGGACAGGGAGCAAAGAGACCCAGTACTTC. As protein: CSATLRTGSKETQYF. This chain connects TRBV20-1 to TRBJ2-5; TRBD1 aligns across 8 bases. Germline V lookup: CDR1 DFQATT, CDR2 SNEGSKA (reference sequence). There are 15 residues in the CDR3. V trimming: 4 bases; J trimming: 3 bases; junction bases outside the gene matches: 10.

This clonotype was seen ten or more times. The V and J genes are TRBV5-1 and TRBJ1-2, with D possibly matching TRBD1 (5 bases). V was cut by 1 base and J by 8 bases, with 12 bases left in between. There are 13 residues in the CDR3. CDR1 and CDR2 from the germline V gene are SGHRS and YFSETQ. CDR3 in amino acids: CASSLRQGVGYTF. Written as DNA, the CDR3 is TGCGCCAGCAGCTTGAGGCAGGGAGTGGGCTACACCTTC.

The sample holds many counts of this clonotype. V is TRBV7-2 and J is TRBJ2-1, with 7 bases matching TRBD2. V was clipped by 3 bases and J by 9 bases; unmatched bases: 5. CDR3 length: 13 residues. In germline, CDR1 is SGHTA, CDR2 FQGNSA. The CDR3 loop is CASSFGGGREQFF. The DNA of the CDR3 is TGTGCCAGCAGCTTCGGCGGGGGACGTGAGCAGTTCTTC. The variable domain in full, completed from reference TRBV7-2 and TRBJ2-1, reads GAGVSQSPSNKVTEKGKDVELRCDPISGHTALYWYRQSLGQGLEFLIYFQGNSAPDKSGLPSDRFSAERTGGSVSTLTIQRTQQEDSAVYLCASSFGGGREQFFGPGTRLTVL.

In nucleotides, the CDR3 is TGTGCCAGCAGCGCTCCGGGACAGGGATCAATCTATGGCTACACCTTC. This codes for CASSAPGQGSIYGYTF. The V gene is TRBV9, the J gene TRBJ1-2; TRBD1 matches at 9 bases. From germline, CDR1 is SGDLS and CDR2 YYNGEE. The CDR3 sequence is 16 residues long. V gave up 3 bases and J gave up 4 bases; unmatched junction bases: 10. The full variable domain, in which reference TRBV9 and TRBJ1-2 provide the parts outside the CDR3, is DSGVTQTPKHLITATGQRVTLRCSPRSGDLSVYWYQQSLDQGLQFLIQYYNGEERAKGNILERFSAQQFPDLHSELNLSSLELGDSALYFCASSAPGQGSIYGYTFGSGTRLTVV.

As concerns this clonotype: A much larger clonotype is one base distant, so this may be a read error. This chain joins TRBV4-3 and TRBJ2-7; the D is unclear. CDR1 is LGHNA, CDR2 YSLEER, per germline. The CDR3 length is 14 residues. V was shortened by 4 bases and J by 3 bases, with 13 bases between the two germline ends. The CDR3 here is CASSRSLQYYEQYF. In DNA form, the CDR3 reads TGCGCCAGCAGCCGAAGTCTCCAATACTACGAGCAGTACTTC.

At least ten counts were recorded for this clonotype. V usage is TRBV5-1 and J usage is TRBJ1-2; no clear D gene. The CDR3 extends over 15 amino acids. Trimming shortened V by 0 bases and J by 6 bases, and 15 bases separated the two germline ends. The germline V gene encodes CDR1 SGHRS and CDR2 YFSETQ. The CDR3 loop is CASSLGGPGRDGYTF. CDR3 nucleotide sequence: TGCGCCAGCAGCTTGGGGGGTCCAGGAAGGGATGGCTACACCTTC. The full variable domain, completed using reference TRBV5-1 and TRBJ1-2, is KAGVTQTPRYLIKTRGQQVTLSCSPISGHRSVSWYQQTPGQGLQFLFEYFSETQRNKGNFPGRFSGRQFSNSRSEMNVSTLELGDSALYLCASSLGGPGRDGYTFGSGTRLTVV.

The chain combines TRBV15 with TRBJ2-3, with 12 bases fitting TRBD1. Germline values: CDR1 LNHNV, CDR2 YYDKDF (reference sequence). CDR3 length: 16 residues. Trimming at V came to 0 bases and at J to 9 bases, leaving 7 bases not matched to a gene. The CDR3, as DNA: TGTGCCACCAGCAGAGAGGGACAGGGGGCATCGGGGACGCAGTATTTT. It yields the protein CATSREGQGASGTQYF.